The rows below give T cell receptor beta chains drawn from one sample of a study of blood T cells in healthy people across ages. MiXCR, applied by TCRdb to the 5' RACE reads, yields one record per CDR3 protein. This repertoire shows fewer than 2,000,000 distinct CDR3 sequences, around 40% found once; its top ten account for under 25%. The sequenced material came from blood. Receptors originate from a human donor in good health. Each CDR3 is given with its conserved first and last residue. Each record gives: J gene, clone size, D gene, V gene, CDR3 DNA, CDR3 protein. The D gene is left open where the match is weak. Expanded clones are given a class, and other clones once, few, many or no size at all.

TRBJ2-3 NA NA TRBV5-1 TGCGCCAGCAGCTTGGTTTCCCCCTGGCGGGATACGCAGTATTTT CASSLVSPWRDTQYF
TRBJ2-6 many TRBD1 TRBV15 TGTGCCACCAGCATTGACAGGGCTAGAGGGGCCAACGTCCTGACTTTC CATSIDRARGANVLTF
TRBJ2-1 NA TRBD2 TRBV7-9 TGTGCCAGCAGCTCGGGGAGGCTAGCGGGGGGCATCTGGGTAAATGAGCAGTTCTTC CASSSGRLAGGIWVNEQFF
TRBJ1-2 few TRBD1 TRBV29-1 TGCAGCGCGGGACAGGGGGAATACACCTTC CSAGQGEYTF
TRBJ1-1 NA NA TRBV20-1 TGCAGTGCTAGGTCCGATCACAGGGCGAACACTGAAGCTTTCTTT CSARSDHRANTEAFF
TRBJ2-3 NA NA TRBV4-1 TGCGCCAGCAGCCAAGATAATGCGGATTCTAGCACAGATACGCAGTATTTT CASSQDNADSSTDTQYF
TRBJ1-2 NA TRBD1 TRBV2 TGTGCCAGCAAAGACAGGGCCGAGTCGGGCTACACCTTC CASKDRAESGYTF
TRBJ2-3 NA NA TRBV6-2/TRBV6-3 TGTGCCAGCAGTTATGGAGGAGACGCGCAGTATTTT CASSYGGDAQYF
TRBJ1-2 NA NA TRBV24-1 TGTGCCACCAGTGATCCGTCTACAGTCTATGGCTACACCTTC CATSDPSTVYGYTF
TRBJ1-2 once NA TRBV30 TGTGCCTGGAGTGATTGGGCCTATGGCTACACCTTC CAWSDWAYGYTF
TRBJ2-1 few TRBD2 TRBV5-1 TGCGCCAGCAGCTTAACCCCCCAGCGGGGGGATTTGGATGAGCAGTTCTTC CASSLTPQRGDLDEQFF
TRBJ2-7 few TRBD2 TRBV27 TGTGCCAGCAGTTTATCGCCCAGCGGGGGGTACGAGCAGTACTTC CASSLSPSGGYEQYF
TRBJ2-4 NA TRBD1 TRBV6-1 TGTGCCAGCCTTAAGTGGGGGACAGACAATGAGCAGTACTTC CASLKWGTDNEQYF
TRBJ2-5 few NA TRBV20-1 TGCAGTGCTAATAATTTCGGGACCCAGTACTTC CSANNFGTQYF
TRBJ2-7 NA NA TRBV6-5 TGTGCCAGCAGCCCTCCCCGCAGGATCTTCTACGAGCAGTACTTC CASSPPRRIFYEQYF
TRBJ2-3 few TRBD1 TRBV13 TGTGCCAGCAGCCTTATTTCCGGGACAGGAGATCTACAAGGCACAGATACGCAGTATTTT CASSLISGTGDLQGTDTQYF
TRBJ2-5 NA NA TRBV7-2 TGTGCCAGCAGCTTGGGCCATCCCCAGGCCCAGTACTTC CASSLGHPQAQYF
TRBJ2-5 few TRBD2 TRBV7-2 TGTGCCAGCAGCTCATGGCGTCAGCCGGGGGGTGAGACCCAGTACTTC CASSSWRQPGGETQYF
TRBJ1-2 few NA TRBV27 TGTGCCAGCAGTTTGGTAGGCAGCATCCCTGGGTATGGCTACACCTTC CASSLVGSIPGYGYTF
TRBJ1-2 once TRBD1 TRBV12-3/TRBV12-4 TGTGCCAGCAATATCCAGGGGGGAGGCGGCTGCACCTTC CASNIQGGGGCTF
TRBJ2-5 NA TRBD2 TRBV6-5 TGTGCCAGCAGTTACTCGAGAAGGTCTCTAGCGGGGAGGGACCAAGAGACCCAGTACTTC CASSYSRRSLAGRDQETQYF
TRBJ2-6 few NA TRBV4-3 TGCGCCAGCAGCCAAGGAACAGACAGCTCTGGGGCCAACGTCCTGACTTTC CASSQGTDSSGANVLTF
TRBJ1-1 few NA TRBV5-1 TGCGCCAGCACCCTGGATGTGGGAACTGAAGCTTTCTTT CASTLDVGTEAFF
TRBJ1-1 NA NA TRBV13 TGTGCCAGCAGCAACCGACACCAGTTAGCTTTCTTT CASSNRHQLAFF
TRBJ2-5 once TRBD1 TRBV5-6 TGTGCCTGCAGCGATAAGGGGGCGGGAGAGACCCAGTACTTC CACSDKGAGETQYF
TRBJ1-6 few NA TRBV12-3/TRBV12-4 TGTGCCAGCAGTTTTGGGAACAGGGAAGGGTCACCCCTCCACTTT CASSFGNREGSPLHF
TRBJ2-3 NA NA TRBV7-2 TGTGCCAGCAGCTTAAGGCAGGGTGGTGAGGATACGCAGTATTTT CASSLRQGGEDTQYF
TRBJ2-3 NA TRBD2 TRBV9 TGTGCCAGCAGCGTAGGACCGACTAGCGGGTCTAGCACAGATACGCAGTATTTT CASSVGPTSGSSTDTQYF
TRBJ1-1 NA NA TRBV29-1 TGCAGCGTTGACCCCCCCCTAAGGACAGCGGCCTTTATGAACACTGAAGCTTTCTTT CSVDPPLRTAAFMNTEAFF